These 11 T cell receptor beta chains originate from one sample sequenced in a study of cytomegalovirus exposure and HLA in healthy donors. The primer mix had 60 Vbeta and 13 Jbeta primers. The repertoire was sequenced with immunoSEQ multiplex PCR; TCRdb's copy has only in-frame clones and lacks some. The sample lists approximately 110,000 clones; over 60% were seen once. The specimen was PBMCs. The receptors derive from a woman aged 35 to 49 in good health and CMV-seropositive.

This chain uses TRBV6-7 with TRBJ1-1, with 12 nucleotides matching TRBD1. TRBV6-7 is noted as an ORF with a role that remains uncertain. This CDR3 is built from 19 residues. Germline trimming cut 7 bases from V and 1 base from J; bases unmatched to any gene: 16. The CDR3 nucleotides are TGTGCCAGCACCGCACGGGGGGACAGGGGGCGCGGTGGGAACACTGAAGCTTTCTTT. This codes for CASTARGDRGRGGNTEAFF.

The chain links TRBV5-4 to TRBJ2-7, with D perhaps TRBD1 (6 bases). The CDR3 runs 15 residues. V lost 4 bases to trimming and J lost 0 bases, with 14 bases between them. The germline CDR1 and CDR2 sequences are SGHNT and YYREEE (reference sequence). The CDR3 region is CASSLRSTGSYEQYF. The CDR3, as DNA: TGTGCCAGCAGCCTCCGATCGACAGGCTCCTACGAGCAGTACTTC.

This chain joins TRBV5-1 and TRBJ2-7; 7 positions match TRBD1. The germline CDR1 and CDR2 sequences are SGHRS and YFSETQ. The CDR3 extends over 16 amino acids. V was pared by 4 bases and J by 3 bases, with 13 bases of the junction left unmatched. In DNA form, the CDR3 reads TGCGCCAGCAGCGGGAACCTTCAGGGGGTTCTCTACGAGCAGTACTTC. Translation gives CASSGNLQGVLYEQYF.

This clone was detected only once. The chain employs TRBV9 and TRBJ1-4, with D possibly TRBD1 on 6 matching bases. CDR1 and CDR2 from the germline V gene are SGDLS and YYNGEE. The length of the CDR3 is 14 residues. V was pared by 3 bases and J by 8 bases, with 14 bases between. Written as DNA, the CDR3 is TGTGCCAGCAGCGGAGGGGGGGGAGTAGAAAAACTGTTTTTT. Its protein product is CASSGGGGVEKLFF.

This clone showed up just a few times. The rearrangement uses TRBV2 and TRBJ1-5; no clear D gene. Trimming left V 3 bases short and J 0 bases short, with 15 bases between. The CDR3 runs 17 residues. Germline V gene sequence: CDR1 SNHLY, CDR2 FYNNEI. The CDR3 DNA sequence: TGTGCCAGCAGTGATCCGGGAGGAGCGGCTAGCAATCAGCCCCAGCATTTT. Translation gives CASSDPGGAASNQPQHF.

The gene calls are TRBV9 and TRBJ1-3, with D maybe TRBD1 (5 bases). CDR1 and CDR2 from the germline V gene are SGDLS and YYNGEE. Trimming cost V 0 bases and J 0 bases, with 7 bases left between them. The CDR3 runs to 15 residues. The CDR3 loop is CASSVEGLSGNTIYF. The CDR3 nucleotides are TGTGCCAGCAGCGTAGAGGGGCTCTCTGGAAACACCATATATTTT. Based on the CDR3 plus reference TRBV9 and TRBJ1-3, the full variable domain is DSGVTQTPKHLITATGQRVTLRCSPRSGDLSVYWYQQSLDQGLQFLIQYYNGEERAKGNILERFSAQQFPDLHSELNLSSLELGDSALYFCASSVEGLSGNTIYFGEGSWLTVV.

This clone showed up just a few times. V gene TRBV20-1 combines with J gene TRBJ2-7, with D tentatively TRBD1 (6 bases). Trimming cost V 3 bases and J 5 bases, with 8 bases left between them. From germline, CDR1 is DFQATT and CDR2 SNEGSKA (reference sequence). The CDR3 spans 11 residues. The CDR3 region is CSASRGHEQYF. The CDR3 DNA reads TGCAGTGCTAGCAGGGGTCACGAGCAGTACTTC.

V usage is TRBV5-4 and J usage is TRBJ2-7; 9 nucleotides align to TRBD1. CDR3 length equals 16 residues. J gave up 2 bases and V 0 bases, and 6 bases lay outside the gene matches. The germline V gene encodes CDR1 SGHNT and CDR2 YYREEE (reference sequence). The CDR3 sequence: CASSLEGTGPPYEQYF. CDR3 sequence (DNA): TGTGCCAGCAGCTTGGAAGGGACAGGGCCTCCCTACGAGCAGTACTTC.

This clone was seen only a few times. Other nucleotide sequences in the sample specify the same CDR3. This chain uses TRBV5-1 with TRBJ2-7; perhaps TRBD1 as D (7 bases). Trimming stripped 0 bases from V and 6 bases from J, with 10 bases between. The CDR3 has 13 amino acids. Germline values: CDR1 SGHRS, CDR2 YFSETQ. The CDR3 spells CASSLGQGGEQYF. The CDR3 region has the DNA TGCGCCAGCAGCTTGGGGCAGGGGGGCGAGCAGTACTTC.

The chain employs TRBV6-4 and TRBJ2-2; 8 bases agree with TRBD2. Germline V gene sequence: CDR1 MRHNA, CDR2 SNTAGT. CDR3 size: 15 residues. J lost 3 bases, V lost 3 bases, and 3 bases had no gene match. As DNA, the CDR3 is TGTGCCAGCAGTGAGGTAGCGGGACACACCGGGGAGCTGTTTTTT. It specifies CASSEVAGHTGELFF.

The chain employs TRBV10-3 and TRBJ2-2, with TRBD1 identical over 8 bases. Germline loops: CDR1 ENHRY, CDR2 SYGVKD. Trimming removed 5 bases from V and 3 bases from J; junction bases left unmatched: 5. This CDR3 is 15 amino acids long. The CDR3 loop is CAISLRQGYTGELFF. The CDR3 DNA sequence: TGTGCCATCAGTTTAAGACAGGGGTACACCGGGGAGCTGTTTTTT.